A single sample gave rise to the 17 T cell receptor beta chains below, sequenced in a study of T cells after yellow fever vaccination. TCRdb redid the calling of the 5' RACE reads with MiXCR, one entry per CDR3 protein. The table includes about 550,000 distinct CDR3 sequences, roughly a fifth detected once. This specimen consisted of PBMCs, obtained 15 days after the yellow fever booster vaccination. The receptors were gathered from a young man who received the YFV17D yellow fever vaccine.

This clonotype occurred a few times. The genes are TRBV7-6 and TRBJ2-1; D gene ambiguous. CDR1 and CDR2 from the germline V gene are SGHVS and FNYEAQ. Trimming removed 1 base at V and 0 bases at J, with 10 bases between. The CDR3 totals 16 residues. The CDR3 sequence is CASSLVYRSSYNEQFF. Written as DNA, the CDR3 is TGTGCCAGCAGCTTAGTATACAGAAGCTCCTACAATGAGCAGTTCTTC.

This chain connects TRBV20-1 to TRBJ2-2; D is ambiguous. Trimming left V 0 bases short and J 0 bases short, with 14 bases between. Germline V gene lookup returns CDR1 DFQATT and CDR2 SNEGSKA (reference sequence). This CDR3 region has 17 residues. The CDR3 DNA reads as TGCAGTGCTAGAGACCTCTCTACGGCGCCGAACACCGGGGAGCTGTTTTTT. Translation gives CSARDLSTAPNTGELFF.

Only a few counts were recorded for this clonotype. The rearrangement uses TRBV5-6 and TRBJ2-7; 11 positions agree with TRBD2. The V and J ends lost 4 bases and 6 bases, in that order; junction bases with no gene match: 6. The CDR3 is 14 residues long. Per germline, CDR1 SGHDT and CDR2 YYEEEE. The CDR3 spells CASSRGTSGTEQYF. In nucleotides, the CDR3 is TGTGCCAGCAGCCGAGGGACTAGCGGTACCGAGCAGTACTTC.

J is TRBJ2-7 and V is TRBV20-1, with TRBD2 matching 7 bases. V was clipped by 6 bases and J by 10 bases; unmatched bases: 15. The CDR3 contains 13 residues. Germline V gene data show CDR1 as DFQATT and CDR2 as SNEGSKA (reference sequence). The CDR3 bases are TGCAGTGCAACGGTGTTAGCGGGCTCCAGTCAGTACTTC. Residues: CSATVLAGSSQYF.

This sequence joins TRBV5-5 and TRBJ1-1, with 7 bases fitting TRBD1. Germline trimming cut 2 bases from V and 4 bases from J; bases unmatched to any gene: 5. CDR3 size: 14 residues. CDR1 is SGHKS and CDR2 is YYEKEE in the germline V gene (reference sequence). The CDR3 is CASSLQGSRTEAFF. DNA of the CDR3: TGTGCCAGCAGCTTACAGGGGTCGCGCACTGAAGCTTTCTTT. Drawing the rest from reference TRBV5-5 and TRBJ1-1, the complete variable domain is DAGVTQSPTHLIKTRGQQVTLRCSPISGHKSVSWYQQVLGQGPQFIFQYYEKEERGRGNFPDRFSARQFPNYSSELNVNALLLGDSALYLCASSLQGSRTEAFFGQGTRLTVV.

This clonotype has more than one count but fewer than ten. The genes are TRBV7-2 and TRBJ2-5; 7 bases align to TRBD2. The CDR3 extends over 13 amino acids. Germline values: CDR1 SGHTA, CDR2 FQGNSA. After removal of 5 bases from V and 5 bases from J, the junction contained 5 bases not matched to a gene. The CDR3 DNA follows: TGTGCCAGCAGCCGAAGCGGGGTCGAGACCCAGTACTTC. This encodes CASSRSGVETQYF.

The chain recombines TRBV19 with TRBJ2-1, with 10 nucleotides matching TRBD2. Germline assignment: CDR1 LNHDA and CDR2 SQIVND (reference sequence). J lost 4 bases, V lost 0 bases, and 6 bases had no gene match. The CDR3 contains 17 residues. CDR3: CASSIDLWTSGYNEQFF. CDR3 DNA sequence: TGTGCCAGTAGTATAGATCTATGGACTAGCGGATACAATGAGCAGTTCTTC.

V usage is TRBV19 and J usage is TRBJ2-1; 11 bases agree with TRBD2. CDR1 is LNHDA, CDR2 SQIVND, per germline (reference sequence). After removal of 6 bases from V and 9 bases from J, the junction contained 7 bases not matched to a gene. The CDR3 runs 14 residues. DNA for the CDR3: TGTGCCAGTAGACAACTAGCGGGAGTAAGTGAGCAGTTCTTC. This encodes CASRQLAGVSEQFF.

V gene TRBV20-1 combines with J gene TRBJ2-7; 15 bases are shared with TRBD2. Trimming took 3 bases from V and 2 from J; bases not matched to a gene: 14. Germline CDR1 reads DFQATT; CDR2 reads SNEGSKA (reference sequence). The CDR3 runs to 19 residues. The CDR3 DNA follows: TGCAGTGCTAGTTCGCCCCCGGGACTAGCGGGAGGAATCGCCTACGAGCAGTACTTC. Protein: CSASSPPGLAGGIAYEQYF.

The V gene is TRBV9, the J gene TRBJ2-7; 7 bases match TRBD2. The CDR3 has 13 amino acids. The germline V gene encodes CDR1 SGDLS and CDR2 YYNGEE. V shed 3 bases, J shed 3 bases, and the junction held 3 bases outside the gene matches. CDR3: CASSGGLNYEQYF. In DNA form, the CDR3 reads TGTGCCAGCAGCGGGGGACTAAACTACGAGCAGTACTTC. The full variable domain, completed using reference TRBV9 and TRBJ2-7, is DSGVTQTPKHLITATGQRVTLRCSPRSGDLSVYWYQQSLDQGLQFLIQYYNGEERAKGNILERFSAQQFPDLHSELNLSSLELGDSALYFCASSGGLNYEQYFGPGTRLTVT.

The chain recombines TRBV12-3 or TRBV12-4 with TRBJ1-1; D is unresolved. Between the trimmed V and J ends, which lost 6 bases and 5 bases, there was a span of 16 bases. The CDR3 has 14 residues. This chain's CDR3 is CASSPGLKTTEAFF. CDR3 bases: TGTGCCAGCAGCCCCGGGCTTAAGACTACTGAAGCTTTCTTT.

J is TRBJ2-3 and V is TRBV7-6, with 8 bases aligning to TRBD2. The V segment lost 7 bases and the J segment 3 bases; nucleotides outside the gene matches: 12. Germline V lookup: CDR1 SGHVS, CDR2 FNYEAQ. The CDR3 extends over 16 amino acids. As DNA, the CDR3 is TGTGCCAGCACCCGGGGGGTCCTAGCGGGTACAGATACGCAGTATTTT. Translated: CASTRGVLAGTDTQYF.

V gene TRBV20-1 combines with J gene TRBJ2-5; D perhaps matches TRBD1 (6 bases). Germline V lookup: CDR1 DFQATT, CDR2 SNEGSKA (reference sequence). The CDR3 spans 14 residues. Trimming pared 0 bases from V and 4 bases from J, leaving 12 bases between. The CDR3 DNA reads TGCAGTGCTAGAGATCCCCCCAGGGGAGAGACCCAGTACTTC. The encoded protein is CSARDPPRGETQYF.

This clonotype has only a few counts. The chain recombines TRBV7-2 with TRBJ1-4; D is ambiguous. Trimming removed 0 bases at V and 7 bases at J, with 12 bases between. This CDR3 has 15 amino acids. Per the germline V gene, CDR1 is SGHTA and CDR2 is FQGNSA. The CDR3 sequence: CASSLAPGYSEKLFF. The CDR3 DNA sequence: TGTGCCAGCAGCTTAGCGCCAGGCTACTCTGAAAAACTGTTTTTT.

The sample holds a few counts of this clonotype. The rearrangement uses TRBV18 and TRBJ2-2; D unresolved. The V and J ends lost 5 bases and 5 bases respectively, with 12 bases between them. Germline CDR1 and CDR2: KGHSH and LQKENI. The length of the CDR3 is 14 residues. The CDR3 spells CASSSLVATGELFF. DNA of the CDR3: TGTGCCAGCTCATCCCTGGTCGCGACCGGGGAGCTGTTTTTT.

This clonotype was recorded a few times. J is TRBJ1-4 and V is TRBV9, with D possibly matching TRBD1 (5 bases). Germline V lookup: CDR1 SGDLS, CDR2 YYNGEE. The CDR3 sequence is 14 residues long. The V and J ends lost 4 bases and 4 bases respectively, with 11 bases between them. The CDR3 nucleotides are TGTGCCAGCAGCCGGGACGCCCGTAATGAAAAACTGTTTTTT. Encoded protein: CASSRDARNEKLFF.

This rearrangement joins TRBV20-1 to TRBJ2-5; D might be TRBD2 (6 bases). From germline, CDR1 is DFQATT and CDR2 SNEGSKA (reference sequence). The CDR3 covers 12 residues. Trimming took off 6 bases at V and 1 base at J, with 9 bases between the two ends. CDR3 in amino acids: CSAGDSQETQYF. CDR3 nucleotide sequence: TGCAGTGCCGGGGACTCCCAAGAGACCCAGTACTTC.